The TCR beta chain under discussion was sequenced for a study of T-cell memory formation after mild COVID-19. The study's findings and limits: There was a balanced CD4/CD8 profile in clones contracting day 15 to 85, and later expanders leaned CD4+.

V was cut by 3 bases and J by 0 bases, with 10 bases left in between. The CDR3 is 15 residues long. Germline V gene data show CDR1 as LGHNA and CDR2 as YSLEER. Each CDR3 protein is one row after TCRdb ran MiXCR on the 5' RACE reads. The sample has approximately 290,000 distinct CDR3 sequences, about a sixth seen once. Turning to this clonotype: Antigen specificity is unknown.

The clonotype originates from a man younger than 35 who had mild COVID-19 (a few samples of this study predate the infection). Cell type and time point are not known. The sequencing sample was made of PBMCs or a T cell subset sorted from them (not recorded which). J is TRBJ2-3 and V is TRBV4-3; D gene uncertain. In nucleotides, the CDR3 is TGCGCCAGCAGCCAGCGACCCACGAGCACAGATACGCAGTATTTT. This codes for CASSQRPTSTDTQYF.